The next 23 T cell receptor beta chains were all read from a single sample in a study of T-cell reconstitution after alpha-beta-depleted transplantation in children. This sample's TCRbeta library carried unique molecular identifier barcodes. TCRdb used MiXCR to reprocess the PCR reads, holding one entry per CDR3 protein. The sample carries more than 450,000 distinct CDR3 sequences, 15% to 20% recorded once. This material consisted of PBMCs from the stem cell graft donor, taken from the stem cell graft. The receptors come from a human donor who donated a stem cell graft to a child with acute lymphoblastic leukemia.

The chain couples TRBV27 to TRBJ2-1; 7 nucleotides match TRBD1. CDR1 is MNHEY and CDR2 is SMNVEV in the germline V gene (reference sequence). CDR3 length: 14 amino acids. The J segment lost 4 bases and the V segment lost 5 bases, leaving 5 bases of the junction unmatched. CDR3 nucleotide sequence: TGTGCCAGCAGTCCCATGACAGGGTACAATGAGCAGTTCTTC. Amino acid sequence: CASSPMTGYNEQFF.

The CDR3 sequence: CASRSPGTGGYEQYF. Here the CDR3 DNA reads TGTGCCAGCAGGTCCCCGGGGACAGGGGGCTACGAGCAGTACTTC. The rearrangement uses TRBV6-1 and TRBJ2-7; TRBD1 agrees at 11 bases. V lost 6 bases to trimming and J lost 3 bases; unmatched junction nucleotides: 7. The CDR3 contains 15 residues. The germline V gene encodes CDR1 MNHNS and CDR2 SASEGT.

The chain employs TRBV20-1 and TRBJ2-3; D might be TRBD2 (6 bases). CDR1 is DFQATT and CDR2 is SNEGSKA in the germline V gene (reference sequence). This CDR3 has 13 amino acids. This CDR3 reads CSGTRRREDTQYF. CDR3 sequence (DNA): TGCAGCGGGACCAGGAGGAGGGAGGATACGCAGTATTTT.

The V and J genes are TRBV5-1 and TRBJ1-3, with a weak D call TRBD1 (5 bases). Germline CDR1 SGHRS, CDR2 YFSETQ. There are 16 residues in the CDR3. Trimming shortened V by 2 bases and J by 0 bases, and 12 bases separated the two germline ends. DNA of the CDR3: TGCGCCAGCAGCTTTGGGACGACTATCTCTGGAAACACCATATATTTT. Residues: CASSFGTTISGNTIYF.

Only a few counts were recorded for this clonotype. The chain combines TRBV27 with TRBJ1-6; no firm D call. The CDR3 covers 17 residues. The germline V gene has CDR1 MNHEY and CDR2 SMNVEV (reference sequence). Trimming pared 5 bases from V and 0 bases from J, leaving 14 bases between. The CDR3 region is CASSRSRPSSYNSPLHF. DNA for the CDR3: TGTGCCAGCAGTCGCTCCCGGCCAAGCTCCTATAATTCACCCCTCCACTTT.

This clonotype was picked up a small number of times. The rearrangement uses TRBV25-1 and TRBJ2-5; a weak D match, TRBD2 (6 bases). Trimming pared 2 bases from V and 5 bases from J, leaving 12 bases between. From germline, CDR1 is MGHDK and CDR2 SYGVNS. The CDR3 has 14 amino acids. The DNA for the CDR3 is TGTGCCAGCAGTGAACTGGGGGGATGGGAGACCCAGTACTTC. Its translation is CASSELGGWETQYF.

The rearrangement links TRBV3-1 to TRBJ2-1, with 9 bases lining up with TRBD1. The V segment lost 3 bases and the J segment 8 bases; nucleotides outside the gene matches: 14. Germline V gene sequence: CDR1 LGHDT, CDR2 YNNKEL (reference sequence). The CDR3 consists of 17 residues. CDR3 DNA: TGTGCCAGCAGCCATGGACTAGGGGACAGGGCCCCCCATGAGCAGTTCTTC. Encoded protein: CASSHGLGDRAPHEQFF.

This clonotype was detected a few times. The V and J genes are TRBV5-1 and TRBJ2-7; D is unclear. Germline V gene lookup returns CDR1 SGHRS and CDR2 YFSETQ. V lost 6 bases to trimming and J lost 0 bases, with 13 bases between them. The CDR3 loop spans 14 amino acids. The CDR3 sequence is CASKRSTASYEQYF. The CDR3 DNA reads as TGCGCCAGCAAACGAAGTACCGCCTCCTACGAGCAGTACTTC.

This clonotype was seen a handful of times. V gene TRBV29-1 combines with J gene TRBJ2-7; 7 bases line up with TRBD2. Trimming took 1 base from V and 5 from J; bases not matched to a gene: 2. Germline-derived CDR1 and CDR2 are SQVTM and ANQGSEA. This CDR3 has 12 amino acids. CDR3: CSVEGGRDEQYF. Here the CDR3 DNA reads TGCAGCGTTGAAGGGGGGAGGGACGAGCAGTACTTC.

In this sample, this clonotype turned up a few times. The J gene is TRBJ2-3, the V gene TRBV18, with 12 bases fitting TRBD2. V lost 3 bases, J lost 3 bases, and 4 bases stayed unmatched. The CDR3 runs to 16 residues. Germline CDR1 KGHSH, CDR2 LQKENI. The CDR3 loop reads CASSPAGTSGTDTQYF. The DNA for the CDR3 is TGTGCCAGCTCACCTGCTGGGACTAGCGGGACAGATACGCAGTATTTT.

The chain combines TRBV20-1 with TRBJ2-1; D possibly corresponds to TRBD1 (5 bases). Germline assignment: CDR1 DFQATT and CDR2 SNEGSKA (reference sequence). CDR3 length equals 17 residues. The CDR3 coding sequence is TGCTGCTCCTGGGGCCAGGCTCGAGGCCCGGGCTACAATGAGCAGTTCTTC. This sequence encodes CCSWGQARGPGYNEQFF.

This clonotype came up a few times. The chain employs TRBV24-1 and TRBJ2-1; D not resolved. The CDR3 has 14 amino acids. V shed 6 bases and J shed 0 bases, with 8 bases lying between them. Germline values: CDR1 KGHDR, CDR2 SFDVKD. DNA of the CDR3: TGTGCCACCAGTACGATTAGCTCCTACAATGAGCAGTTCTTC. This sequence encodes CATSTISSYNEQFF.

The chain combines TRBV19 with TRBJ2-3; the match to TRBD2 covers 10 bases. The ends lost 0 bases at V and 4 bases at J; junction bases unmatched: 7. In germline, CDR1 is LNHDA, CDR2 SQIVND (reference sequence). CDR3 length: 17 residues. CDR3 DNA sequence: TGTGCCAGTAGTATAGACCACGGGACTAGCGTCGCAGATACGCAGTATTTT. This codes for CASSIDHGTSVADTQYF.

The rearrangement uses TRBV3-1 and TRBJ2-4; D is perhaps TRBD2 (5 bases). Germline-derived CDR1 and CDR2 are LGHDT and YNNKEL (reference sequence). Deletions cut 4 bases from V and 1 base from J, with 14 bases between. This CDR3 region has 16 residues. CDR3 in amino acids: CASSLVSTGAKNIQYF. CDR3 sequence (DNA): TGTGCCAGCAGCCTGGTATCGACGGGGGCCAAAAACATTCAGTACTTC.

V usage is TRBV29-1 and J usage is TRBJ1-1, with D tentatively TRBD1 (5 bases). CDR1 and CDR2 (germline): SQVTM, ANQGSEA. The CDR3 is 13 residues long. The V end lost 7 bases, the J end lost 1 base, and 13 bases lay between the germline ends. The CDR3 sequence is CSARSTENTEAFF. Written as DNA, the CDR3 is TGCAGCGCCCGCTCGACAGAGAACACTGAAGCTTTCTTT.

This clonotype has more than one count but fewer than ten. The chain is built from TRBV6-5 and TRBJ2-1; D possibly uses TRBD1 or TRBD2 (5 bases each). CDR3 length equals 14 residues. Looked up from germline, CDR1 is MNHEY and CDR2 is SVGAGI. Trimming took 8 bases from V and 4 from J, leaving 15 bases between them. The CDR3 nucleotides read TGTGCCAGCGGGACCTTACGCTTATACAATGAGCAGTTCTTC. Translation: CASGTLRLYNEQFF.

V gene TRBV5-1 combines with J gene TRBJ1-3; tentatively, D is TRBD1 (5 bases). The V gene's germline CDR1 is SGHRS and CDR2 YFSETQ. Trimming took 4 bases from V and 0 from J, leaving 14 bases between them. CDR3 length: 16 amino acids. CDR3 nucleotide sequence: TGCGCCAGCAGCCACCTACCGGGGACCTCTGGAAACACCATATATTTT. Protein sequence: CASSHLPGTSGNTIYF.

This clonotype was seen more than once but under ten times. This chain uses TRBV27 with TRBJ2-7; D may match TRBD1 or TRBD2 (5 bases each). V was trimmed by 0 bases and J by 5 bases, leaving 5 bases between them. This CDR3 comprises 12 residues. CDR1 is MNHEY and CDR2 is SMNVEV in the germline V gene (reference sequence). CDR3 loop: CASSLSGDEQYF. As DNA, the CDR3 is TGTGCCAGCAGTTTATCGGGGGACGAGCAGTACTTC.

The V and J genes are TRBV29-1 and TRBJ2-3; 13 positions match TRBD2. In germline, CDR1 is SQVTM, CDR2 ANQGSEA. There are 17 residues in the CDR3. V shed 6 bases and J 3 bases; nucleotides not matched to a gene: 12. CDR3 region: CSVLGLAGVDRTDTQYF. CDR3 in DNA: TGCAGCGTCCTAGGACTAGCGGGAGTCGATAGGACAGATACGCAGTATTTT.

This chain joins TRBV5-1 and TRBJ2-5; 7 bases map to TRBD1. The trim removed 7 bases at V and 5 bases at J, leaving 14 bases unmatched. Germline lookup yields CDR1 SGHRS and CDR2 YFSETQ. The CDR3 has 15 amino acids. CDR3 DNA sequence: TGCGCCAGCGGGGGAAAAGGGGGCAGGTTGGAGACCCAGTACTTC. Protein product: CASGGKGGRLETQYF.

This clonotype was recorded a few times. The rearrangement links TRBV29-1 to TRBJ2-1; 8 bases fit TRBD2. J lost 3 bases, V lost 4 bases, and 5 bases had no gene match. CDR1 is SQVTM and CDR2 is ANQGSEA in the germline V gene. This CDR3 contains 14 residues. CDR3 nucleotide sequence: TGCAGCGTTGGCTCAGCGGGAGTCTACAATGAGCAGTTCTTC. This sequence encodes CSVGSAGVYNEQFF.

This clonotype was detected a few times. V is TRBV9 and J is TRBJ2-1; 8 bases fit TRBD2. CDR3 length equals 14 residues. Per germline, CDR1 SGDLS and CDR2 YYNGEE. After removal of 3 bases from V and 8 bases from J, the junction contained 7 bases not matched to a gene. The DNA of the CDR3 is TGTGCCAGCAGCGGAGGGGGGACTAGTGATGAGCAGTTCTTC. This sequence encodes CASSGGGTSDEQFF.

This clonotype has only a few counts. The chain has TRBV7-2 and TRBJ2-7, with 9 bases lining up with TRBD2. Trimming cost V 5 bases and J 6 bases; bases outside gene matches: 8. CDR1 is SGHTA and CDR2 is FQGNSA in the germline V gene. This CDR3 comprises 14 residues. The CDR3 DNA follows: TGTGCCAGCAGCCCGGTAGCGGGAGTACGCGAGCAGTACTTC. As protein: CASSPVAGVREQYF.